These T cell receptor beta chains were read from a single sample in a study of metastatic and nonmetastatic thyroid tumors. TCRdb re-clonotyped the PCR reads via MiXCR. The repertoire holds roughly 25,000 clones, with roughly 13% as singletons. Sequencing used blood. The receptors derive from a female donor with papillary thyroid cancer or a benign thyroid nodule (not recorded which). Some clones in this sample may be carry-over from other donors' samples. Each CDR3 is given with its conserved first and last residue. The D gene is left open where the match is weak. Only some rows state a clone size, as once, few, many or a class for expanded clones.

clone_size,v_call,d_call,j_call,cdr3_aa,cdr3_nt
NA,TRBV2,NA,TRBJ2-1,CASRSIGSSYNEQFF,TGTGCCAGCAGGAGTATCGGTTCGTCCTACAATGAGCAGTTCTTC
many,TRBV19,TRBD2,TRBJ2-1,CASSPGLAGAVQFF,TGTGCCAGTAGTCCAGGACTAGCGGGAGCGGTGCAGTTCTTC
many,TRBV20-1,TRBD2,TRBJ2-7,CSGAPAGLAGVDYEQYF,TGCAGTGGGGCACCCGCGGGACTAGCGGGGGTCGACTACGAGCAGTACTTC
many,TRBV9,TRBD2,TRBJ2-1,CASSGLAGGDYNEQFF,TGTGCCAGCAGCGGACTAGCGGGAGGCGATTACAATGAGCAGTTCTTC
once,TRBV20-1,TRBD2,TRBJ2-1,CSAREGTICHNEQFF,TGCAGTGCTAGAGAGGGGACTATCTGTCACAATGAGCAGTTCTTC
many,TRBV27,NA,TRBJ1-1,CASSPRDTGNTEAFF,TGTGCCAGCAGTCCCCGAGACACGGGGAACACTGAAGCTTTCTTT
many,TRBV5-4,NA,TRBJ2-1,CASSQILAHNEQFF,TGTGCCAGCAGCCAAATACTAGCTCACAATGAGCAGTTCTTC
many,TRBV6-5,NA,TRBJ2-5,CASSYSRRETQYF,TGTGCCAGCAGTTACTCTCGTAGAGAGACCCAGTACTTC
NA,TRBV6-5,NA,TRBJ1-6,CASSYATEGGSPLHF,TGTGCCAGCAGTTACGCGACAGAGGGGGGATCACCCCTCCACTTT
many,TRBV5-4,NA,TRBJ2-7,CASSLDIGTAYEQYF,TGTGCCAGCAGCTTGGATATAGGGACGGCCTACGAGCAGTACTTC
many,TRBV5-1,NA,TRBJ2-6,CASSHGPGRSSSGANVLTF,TGCGCCAGCAGCCACGGACCGGGACGGTCTAGCTCTGGGGCCAACGTCCTGACTTTC
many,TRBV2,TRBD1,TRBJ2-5,CASGRDSVQETQYF,TGTGCCAGCGGTCGGGACAGTGTCCAAGAGACCCAGTACTTC
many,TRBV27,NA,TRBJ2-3,CASGPGDTQYF,TGTGCCAGCGGACCAGGAGATACGCAGTATTTT
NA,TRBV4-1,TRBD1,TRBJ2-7,CASSQLGQVWEQYF,TGCGCCAGCAGCCAACTTGGACAGGTCTGGGAGCAGTACTTC
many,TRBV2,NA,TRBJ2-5,CASSDSSGSKETQYF,TGTGCCAGCAGTGACTCCAGCGGCTCGAAAGAGACCCAGTACTTC
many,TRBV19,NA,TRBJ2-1,CASSIDRDLSYNEQFF,TGTGCCAGTAGTATAGATAGGGACCTCTCCTACAATGAGCAGTTCTTC
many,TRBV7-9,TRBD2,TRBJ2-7,CASTVPGLWPSEQYF,TGTGCCAGCACCGTCCCGGGACTATGGCCGTCCGAGCAGTACTTC
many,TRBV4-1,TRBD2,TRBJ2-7,CASSQGLAGGGEQYF,TGCGCCAGCAGCCAGGGACTAGCGGGAGGGGGCGAGCAGTACTTC
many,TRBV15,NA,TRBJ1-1,CATSRVRITAWRAFF,TGTGCCACCAGCAGAGTGAGAATCACCGCTTGGAGAGCTTTCTTT
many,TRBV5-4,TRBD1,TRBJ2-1,CASSPDPRQGNEQFF,TGTGCCAGCAGTCCGGACCCGCGACAGGGGAATGAGCAGTTCTTC
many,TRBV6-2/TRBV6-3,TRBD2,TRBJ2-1,CASSLLAGVGEQFF,TGTGCCAGCAGTTTACTAGCGGGAGTGGGTGAGCAGTTCTTC
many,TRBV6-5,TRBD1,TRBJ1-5,CASSYPSGGMNQPQHF,TGTGCCAGCAGTTACCCCTCAGGGGGGATGAATCAGCCCCAGCATTTT
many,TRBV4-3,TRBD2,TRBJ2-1,CASSQTSGRNNEQFF,TGCGCCAGCAGCCAGACTAGCGGACGGAACAATGAGCAGTTCTTC
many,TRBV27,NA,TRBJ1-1,CASSWGGLNTEAFF,TGTGCCAGCAGTTGGGGGGGCTTGAACACTGAAGCTTTCTTT
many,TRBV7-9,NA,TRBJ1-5,CASSLAGGSNQPQHF,TGTGCCAGCAGCTTAGCGGGGGGAAGCAATCAGCCCCAGCATTTT
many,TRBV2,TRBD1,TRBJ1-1,CASKSTGLNTEAFF,TGTGCCAGCAAATCGACAGGGCTGAACACTGAAGCTTTCTTT
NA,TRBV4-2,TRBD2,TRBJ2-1,CASSKDTASGNEQFF,TGTGCCAGCAGCAAAGATACGGCTAGCGGGAATGAGCAGTTCTTC
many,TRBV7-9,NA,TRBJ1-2,CASTRDFGSGYTF,TGTGCCAGCACCCGGGACTTTGGGAGTGGCTACACCTTC
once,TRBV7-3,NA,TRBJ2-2,CASSLIGTPQGCANTGELFF,TGTGCCAGCAGCTTAATTGGGACTCCCCAGGGCTGTGCGAACACCGGGGAGCTGTTTTTT
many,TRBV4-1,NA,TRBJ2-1,CASSQPPGASLFNEQFF,TGCGCCAGCAGCCAACCCCCTGGGGCTAGCCTTTTCAATGAGCAGTTCTTC
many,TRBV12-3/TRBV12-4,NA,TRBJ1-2,CASSFTGSRGYTF,TGTGCCAGCAGCTTCACAGGGTCTCGCGGCTACACCTTC
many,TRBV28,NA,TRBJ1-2,CASGQSAGYGYTF,TGTGCCAGCGGCCAATCTGCCGGCTATGGCTACACCTTC
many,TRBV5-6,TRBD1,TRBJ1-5,CASSRQGDSRRNQPQHF,TGTGCCAGCAGCAGACAGGGGGACAGCAGACGGAATCAGCCCCAGCATTTT
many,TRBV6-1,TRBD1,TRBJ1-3,CASSSPGQGKGNTIYF,TGTGCCAGCAGCTCGCCGGGACAGGGGAAGGGAAACACCATATATTTT
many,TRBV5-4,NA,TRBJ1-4,CASSPSRDPREKLFF,TGTGCCAGCAGCCCGTCCCGGGACCCTCGGGAAAAACTGTTTTTT
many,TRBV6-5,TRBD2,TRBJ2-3,CASSYPSEHRGAQYF,TGTGCCAGCAGTTACCCTTCCGAACACCGGGGGGCGCAGTATTTT
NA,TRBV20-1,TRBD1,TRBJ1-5,CSANRGGQPQHF,TGCAGTGCTAACAGGGGGGGACAGCCCCAGCATTTT
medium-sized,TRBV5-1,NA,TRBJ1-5,CASSSGTDSNQPQHF,TGCGCCAGCAGCTCGGGGACGGATAGCAATCAGCCCCAGCATTTT
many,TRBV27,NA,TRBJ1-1,CASNDGMNTEAFF,TGTGCCAGCAATGACGGGATGAACACTGAAGCTTTCTTT
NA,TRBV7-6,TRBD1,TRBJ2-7,CASSPPGTGTCEQYF,TGTGCCAGCAGCCCCCCCGGGACAGGTACATGCGAGCAGTACTTC
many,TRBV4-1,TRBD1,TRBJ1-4,CASSQEGTGVYNEKLFF,TGCGCCAGCAGCCAAGAGGGGACAGGGGTTTATAATGAAAAACTGTTTTTT
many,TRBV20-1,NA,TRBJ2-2,CSARDQKGDRSNTGELFF,TGCAGTGCTAGAGATCAAAAAGGAGACAGATCGAACACCGGGGAGCTGTTTTTT
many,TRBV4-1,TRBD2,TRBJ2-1,CASSQDPGLAGSEQFF,TGCGCCAGCAGCCAGGACCCGGGACTAGCGGGATCTGAGCAGTTCTTC
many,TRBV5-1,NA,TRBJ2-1,CASSFRAGPEINNEQFF,TGCGCCAGCAGCTTCAGGGCGGGACCCGAAATCAACAATGAGCAGTTCTTC
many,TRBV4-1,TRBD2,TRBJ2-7,CASRQAPGTSGEQYF,TGCGCCAGCAGGCAGGCCCCCGGGACTAGCGGCGAGCAGTACTTC
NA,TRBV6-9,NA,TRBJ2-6,CASSYGILESGANVLTF,TGTGCCAGCAGTTATGGAATCTTAGAGTCTGGGGCCAACGTCCTGACTTTC
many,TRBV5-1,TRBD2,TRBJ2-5,CASSPLAGVQETQYF,TGCGCCAGCAGCCCCCTAGCGGGAGTCCAAGAGACCCAGTACTTC
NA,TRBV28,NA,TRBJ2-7,CASLRVRGEQYF,TGTGCCAGCCTTAGGGTGAGGGGGGAGCAGTACTTC
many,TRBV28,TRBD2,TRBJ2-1,CASSHRAGPYNEQFF,TGTGCCAGCAGCCACCGAGCGGGACCCTACAATGAGCAGTTCTTC
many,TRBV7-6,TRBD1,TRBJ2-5,CASSSGTGKETQYF,TGTGCCAGCAGCTCAGGGACAGGGAAAGAGACCCAGTACTTC
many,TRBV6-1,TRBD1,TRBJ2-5,CASRAYQGTGGETQYF,TGTGCCAGCAGGGCCTACCAAGGGACAGGGGGAGAGACCCAGTACTTC
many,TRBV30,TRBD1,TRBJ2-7,CAWSVRDRGSYEQYF,TGTGCCTGGAGTGTACGAGACAGGGGATCCTACGAGCAGTACTTC
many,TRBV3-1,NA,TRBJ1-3,CASSRDGSSGNTIYF,TGTGCCAGCAGCCGAGACGGGAGCTCTGGAAACACCATATATTTT
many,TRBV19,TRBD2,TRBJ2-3,CASSPSRLAGGGDTQYF,TGTGCCAGTAGCCCCAGTCGGCTAGCGGGAGGGGGAGATACGCAGTATTTT
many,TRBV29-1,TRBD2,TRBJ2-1,CSVTSGRAYNEQFF,TGCAGCGTTACTAGCGGGAGGGCCTACAATGAGCAGTTCTTC
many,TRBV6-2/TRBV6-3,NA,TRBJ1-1,CASRPLVWGGVTEAFF,TGTGCCAGCCGACCCCTTGTGTGGGGAGGGGTCACTGAAGCTTTCTTT
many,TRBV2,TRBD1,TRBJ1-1,CASSDHRGPVNTEAFF,TGTGCCAGCAGTGATCACAGGGGGCCGGTAAACACTGAAGCTTTCTTT
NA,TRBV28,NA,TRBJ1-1,CASSLGLGGVTEAFF,TGTGCCAGCAGTTTAGGTTTAGGCGGCGTTACTGAAGCTTTCTTT